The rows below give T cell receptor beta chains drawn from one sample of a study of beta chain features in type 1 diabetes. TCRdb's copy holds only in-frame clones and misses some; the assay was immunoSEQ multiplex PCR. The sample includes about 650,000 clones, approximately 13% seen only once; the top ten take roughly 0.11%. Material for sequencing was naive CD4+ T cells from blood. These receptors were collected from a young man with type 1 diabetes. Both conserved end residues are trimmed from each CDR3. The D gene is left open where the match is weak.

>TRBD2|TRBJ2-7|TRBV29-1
SVEAGTSGGATAYEQY
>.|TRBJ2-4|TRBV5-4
ASSLGTGENIQY
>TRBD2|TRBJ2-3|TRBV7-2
ASSSRLAGEADTQY
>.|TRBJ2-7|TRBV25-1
ASAPAGSYEQY
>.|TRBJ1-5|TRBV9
ASSVGPQAVNQPQH
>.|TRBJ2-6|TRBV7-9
ASSLQGISGANVLT
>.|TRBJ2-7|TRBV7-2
ASSLGQVGEQY
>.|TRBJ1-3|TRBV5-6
ASSSLAEGPSGNTIY
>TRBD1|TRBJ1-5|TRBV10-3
AIRGTGDNQPQH
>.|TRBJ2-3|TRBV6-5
ASGRTASTDTQY
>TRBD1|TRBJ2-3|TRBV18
ASSLGQGEHTDTQY
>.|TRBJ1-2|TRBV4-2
ASSQDYGYT
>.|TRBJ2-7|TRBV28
ASSLSRGWAGLYEQY
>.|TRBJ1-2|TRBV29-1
SVVGVVTNYGYT
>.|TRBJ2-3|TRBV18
ASSPPSDGTDTQY
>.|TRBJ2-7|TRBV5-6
ASSFRQGFYEQY
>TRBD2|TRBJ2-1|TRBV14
ASSQRLAEPYNEQF
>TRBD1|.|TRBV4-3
ASSYQGQVKLF
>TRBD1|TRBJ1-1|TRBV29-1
SIRTGLNTEAF
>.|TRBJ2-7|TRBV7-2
ASSLAFVEQY
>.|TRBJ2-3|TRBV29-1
SVEDPSDTQY
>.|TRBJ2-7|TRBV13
ASSSPARGEQY
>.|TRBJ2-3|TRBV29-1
SSRGGLRTKDTQY
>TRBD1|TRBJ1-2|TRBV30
AWTSTGANYGYT
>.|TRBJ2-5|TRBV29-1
SVGVSAGETQY
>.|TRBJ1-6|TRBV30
ALGRVVNSPLH
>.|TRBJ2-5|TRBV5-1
ASSPEEETQY
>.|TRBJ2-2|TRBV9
ASSPRDGGAGELF